This TCR beta chain is drawn from a study of T cell responses to AZD1222 COVID-19 vaccine. Study conclusions and caveats: Donors were mostly white British, more females; clonal diversity possibly underestimated. Along spike, vaccine-associated CD4 TCRs were found throughout, with dominance at 160-218 and 743-854. Seropositive at baseline were only 5 or 6 AZD1222 recipients.

Remarks on this clone: The antigen remains unidentified.

The repertoire was sequenced with immunoSEQ multiplex PCR; TCRdb's copy has only in-frame clones and lacks some. Of 100,000 to 150,000 clones in the sample, about 90% are singletons; the top ten hold 10%. This clonotype was obtained from an adult in good health. The specimen was peripheral blood, collected on day 0 of AZD1222 vaccination.

The CDR3 spells CATSPPRQGDEQYF. As DNA, the CDR3 is TGTGCCACCAGCCCCCCTAGACAGGGGGACGAGCAGTACTTC. V usage is TRBV15 and J usage is TRBJ2-7; the match to TRBD1 covers 9 bases. The CDR3 is made up of 14 amino acids. V trimming: 5 bases; J trimming: 5 bases; junction bases outside the gene matches: 7. Germline CDR1 is LNHNV and CDR2 is YYDKDF (reference sequence).